The following is a T cell receptor (beta chain) sequence with its context. The sample's treatment: around 19 received Ad26.COV2.S at low or high dose, single or two shots; about 5 received placebo; per-sample allocation not given. Specimen acquisition occurred on day 63 following the initial vaccine or placebo injection. Expression of Wuhan-strain SARS-CoV-2 spike came from the Ad26 vector that formed the vaccine. This sample was included in a study of Ad26.COV2.S vaccination and SARS-CoV-2 variants. TCRdb keeps only in-frame clones here, not all; method: immunoSEQ multiplex PCR. The repertoire has around 400,000 clones, 75% to 90% of them found once; the top ten carry around 1.9%. The CDR3 sequence is 13 residues long. Trimming at V came to 6 bases and at J to 9 bases, leaving 7 bases not matched to a gene.

The sequence was collected from a person between 18 and 65 years old who received the Ad26.COV2.S COVID-19 vaccine or a placebo. Sequenced here: peripheral blood, sampled in a trial of Ad26.COV2.S vaccine versus placebo. J is TRBJ2-1 and V is TRBV12-3 or TRBV12-4; 8 nucleotides match TRBD1. The CDR3 region is CASSYRGEGEQFF. The CDR3 nucleotides read TGTGCCAGCAGCTACAGGGGGGAAGGTGAGCAGTTCTTC.